The 21 T cell receptor beta chains given below trace back to one sample, sequenced in a study of Graves' ophthalmopathy and Graves' hyperthyroidism. Amplification of TCR beta CDR3 regions used RNA transcripts. HTBI primers served in a first-round RT-PCR, which a second-round multiplex PCR followed. TCRdb analysed the multiplex PCR reads with MiXCR anew, one entry per CDR3 protein. Of under 350,000 distinct CDR3 sequences in the sample, around a sixth were seen once. Material for sequencing was peripheral blood. Receptors originate from an adult man with Graves' ophthalmopathy.

At least ten counts were recorded for this clonotype. The V and J genes are TRBV14 and TRBJ2-7; TRBD1 might be the D (6 bases). Germline lookup yields CDR1 SGHDN and CDR2 FVKESK. The CDR3 contains 17 residues. V dropped 4 bases and J dropped 5 bases, with 24 bases sitting between them. CDR3 in DNA: TGTGCCAGCAGCCCTATCGTACTAAGCTGGAAGGGGGACGAGCAGTACTTC. Its protein product is CASSPIVLSWKGDEQYF.

This clonotype came up many times. V is TRBV7-6 and J is TRBJ2-2; 9 bases map to TRBD1. In germline, CDR1 is SGHVS, CDR2 FNYEAQ. This CDR3 comprises 17 residues. V gave up 4 bases and J gave up 2 bases; unmatched junction bases: 8. In nucleotides, the CDR3 is TGTGCCAGCAGCTCGACGGACAGGGGTGATAACACCGGGGAGCTGTTTTTT. As protein: CASSSTDRGDNTGELFF.

This clonotype was counted ten times or more. The CDR3 DNA sequence: TGCAGTGCTAGCAGCAGCGGGGGGCCGAAAGAGACCCAGTACTTC. Translating it yields CSASSSGGPKETQYF. The V gene is TRBV20-1, the J gene TRBJ2-5, with TRBD2 matching 9 bases. Germline CDR1 and CDR2: DFQATT and SNEGSKA (reference sequence). V dropped 3 bases and J dropped 3; count of bases not matched to a gene: 8. The CDR3 covers 15 residues.

There are many counts of this clonotype. Relative to the germline gene, one junction end is altered; a read error may explain this. V and J are TRBV7-2 and TRBJ1-6, with TRBD1 matching over 7 bases. Germline CDR1 and CDR2: SGHTA and FQGNSA. The CDR3 has 15 amino acids. CDR3 nucleotide sequence: TGTGCCAGCAGCCTAGCCAGAGGGGGCGATTCACCCCTCCACTTT. This encodes CASSLARGGDSPLHF.

V usage is TRBV5-1 and J usage is TRBJ2-2; 8 bases are a match to TRBD2. Germline lookup yields CDR1 SGHRS and CDR2 YFSETQ. J lost 2 bases, V lost 4 bases, and 10 bases had no gene match. This CDR3 is 17 amino acids long. The CDR3 is CASSPAGVAGNTGELFF. DNA for the CDR3: TGCGCCAGCAGCCCGGCAGGAGTAGCGGGAAACACCGGGGAGCTGTTTTTT.

At least ten counts were recorded for this clonotype. One junction end does not reproduce the germline sequence, and a read error may be involved. J is TRBJ2-7 and V is TRBV14; 7 nucleotides match TRBD1. The CDR3 length is 14 residues. Germline-derived CDR1 and CDR2 are SGHDN and FVKESK. CDR3 sequence reads: CASGQVTGASEQYF. In DNA form, the CDR3 reads TGTGCCAGCGGCCAAGTAACAGGGGCATCCGAGCAGTACTTC.

The table lists this clonotype with many counts. The chain employs TRBV28 and TRBJ2-7; D possibly corresponds to TRBD2 (6 bases). Per the germline V gene, CDR1 is MDHEN and CDR2 is SYDVKM. The ends were cut back, 7 bases at V and 4 bases at J, with 17 bases in the middle. The CDR3 contains 14 residues. The DNA of the CDR3 is TGTGCCAGCACCCGTGTAGGGGAGGCTTACGAGCAGTACTTC. It is translated as CASTRVGEAYEQYF.

This clonotype was seen many times. The chain uses TRBV7-2 and TRBJ2-5; D may be TRBD1 (6 bases). With 7 bases removed from V and 4 bases from J, the gap between germline ends came to 22 bases. The CDR3 covers 16 residues. Per the germline V gene, CDR1 is SGHTA and CDR2 is FQGNSA. CDR3 region: CASILFRGASGETQYF. DNA of the CDR3: TGTGCCAGCATCCTTTTCAGGGGCGCATCAGGAGAGACCCAGTACTTC.

A few counts support this clonotype. J is TRBJ2-2 and V is TRBV6-1, with D perhaps TRBD1 (5 bases). The CDR3 is made up of 14 amino acids. V was clipped by 4 bases and J by 4 bases, with 10 bases between them. Germline lookup yields CDR1 MNHNS and CDR2 SASEGT. The DNA of the CDR3 is TGTGCCAGCAGTGCACAGGCGACCACCGGGGAGCTGTTTTTT. Protein: CASSAQATTGELFF.

This clonotype was seen repeatedly, ten times or more. The chain is built from TRBV20-1 and TRBJ2-7; 8 nucleotides align to TRBD2. Germline V CDR1 and CDR2: DFQATT, SNEGSKA (reference sequence). Trimming removed 6 bases from V and 0 bases from J; junction bases left unmatched: 7. The CDR3 consists of 14 residues. This CDR3 reads CSARSGASSYEQYF. The CDR3 DNA sequence: TGCAGTGCCCGTAGCGGGGCGAGCTCCTACGAGCAGTACTTC.

This clonotype has ten or more counts. In DNA, the CDR3 is TGTGCCAGCACCTTGGTGGCCGGGGAGCTGTTTTTT. It translates to CASTLVAGELFF. The V gene is TRBV11-2, the J gene TRBJ2-2; D is unresolved. Trimming removed 7 bases from V and 6 bases from J, with 9 bases in between. This CDR3 contains 12 residues. Germline V CDR1 and CDR2: SGHAT, FQNNGV. Drawing the rest from reference TRBV11-2 and TRBJ2-2, the complete variable domain is EAGVAQSPRYKIIEKRQSVAFWCNPISGHATLYWYQQILGQGPKLLIQFQNNGVVDDSQLPKDRFSAERLKGVDSTLKIQPAKLEDSAVYLCASTLVAGELFFGEGSRLTVL.

This clonotype came up many times. The rearrangement joins TRBV3-1 to TRBJ1-1; D not certain. Germline assignment: CDR1 LGHDT and CDR2 YNNKEL (reference sequence). CDR3 size: 13 residues. V was trimmed by 4 bases and J by 1 base, leaving 7 bases between them. The CDR3 protein is CASSPRRNTEAFF. DNA of the CDR3: TGTGCCAGCAGCCCTAGGAGGAACACTGAAGCTTTCTTT.

The sample holds many counts of this clonotype. V and J are TRBV9 and TRBJ2-5, with a possible D match to TRBD1 (6 bases). Germline CDR1 SGDLS, CDR2 YYNGEE. The CDR3 covers 15 residues. V dropped 1 base and J dropped 3 bases, with 13 bases sitting between them. The CDR3 sequence: CASSVRVEGEETQYF. DNA of the CDR3: TGTGCCAGCAGCGTAAGGGTAGAGGGGGAAGAGACCCAGTACTTC.

This clonotype has at least ten counts. The chain couples TRBV12-3 or TRBV12-4 to TRBJ1-2; D is uncertain. The CDR3 consists of 15 residues. V was shortened by 6 bases and J by 1 base, with 15 bases between the two germline ends. CDR3 sequence reads: CASREDGLLNYGYTF. The CDR3 DNA reads as TGTGCCAGCAGAGAGGACGGTCTACTTAACTATGGCTACACCTTC.

This clonotype has at least ten counts. The rearrangement joins TRBV7-9 to TRBJ2-5, with 10 bases identical to TRBD2. V lost 7 bases to trimming and J lost 5 bases; unmatched junction nucleotides: 10. This CDR3 region has 15 residues. Germline CDR1 SEHNR, CDR2 FQNEAQ (reference sequence). The CDR3 DNA reads TGTGCCAGCACCCCTTTTGGGACTAGCGAGGAGACCCAGTACTTC. It specifies CASTPFGTSEETQYF.

This clonotype was picked up many times. The chain links TRBV29-1 to TRBJ2-7; 9 bases map to TRBD1. This CDR3 is built from 12 residues. CDR1 and CDR2 (germline): SQVTM, ANQGSEA. Losses at the gene ends were 7 bases for V and 3 bases for J; bases not matched to a gene: 4. The DNA of the CDR3 is TGCAGCGCCGTGACAGGGGGCTACGAGCAGTACTTC. Protein: CSAVTGGYEQYF.

This clonotype was detected ten times or more. V and J are TRBV6-1 and TRBJ1-2; D unresolved. The CDR3 sequence is 15 residues long. Looked up from germline, CDR1 is MNHNS and CDR2 is SASEGT. The V and J ends lost 1 base and 0 bases respectively, with 9 bases between them. CDR3 region: CASSEGRNPNYGYTF. In DNA form, the CDR3 reads TGTGCCAGCAGTGAAGGACGGAATCCTAACTATGGCTACACCTTC.

This clonotype was seen many times. The genes are TRBV6-1 and TRBJ1-1, with 9 positions matching TRBD1. Germline CDR1 reads MNHNS; CDR2 reads SASEGT. After removal of 4 bases from V and 5 bases from J, the junction contained 5 bases not matched to a gene. This CDR3 spans 14 amino acids. Here the CDR3 DNA reads TGTGCCAGCAGTGTCTTGGGGACAGGGACTGAAGCTTTCTTT. Amino acids: CASSVLGTGTEAFF.

This clonotype has a count of ten or more. CDR3: CSARAGTGDYEQYF. CDR3 DNA: TGCAGTGCTAGAGCCGGGACTGGGGACTACGAGCAGTACTTC. The chain employs TRBV20-1 and TRBJ2-7; D may be TRBD2 (6 bases). CDR1 is DFQATT and CDR2 is SNEGSKA in the germline V gene (reference sequence). This CDR3 contains 14 residues. The V end lost 1 base, the J end lost 3 bases, and 13 bases lay between the germline ends.

This rearrangement joins TRBV9 to TRBJ2-2, with D tentatively TRBD1 (5 bases). Germline V lookup: CDR1 SGDLS, CDR2 YYNGEE. The V and J ends lost 3 bases and 3 bases respectively, with 9 bases between them. The CDR3 extends over 14 amino acids. The CDR3 sequence is CASSADTYTGELFF. In DNA form, the CDR3 reads TGTGCCAGCAGCGCGGACACCTACACCGGGGAGCTGTTTTTT. Filled out from reference TRBV9 and TRBJ2-2, the complete variable domain reads DSGVTQTPKHLITATGQRVTLRCSPRSGDLSVYWYQQSLDQGLQFLIQYYNGEERAKGNILERFSAQQFPDLHSELNLSSLELGDSALYFCASSADTYTGELFFGEGSRLTVL.

This clonotype was seen many times. This chain links TRBV30 with TRBJ1-1; D unresolved. The V end was cut by 7 bases, the J end by 0 bases, with 12 bases between. In germline, CDR1 is GTSNPN, CDR2 SVGIG (reference sequence). The CDR3 totals 13 residues. The CDR3 region is CASPAPLNTEAFF. The CDR3 region has the DNA TGTGCCTCACCTGCCCCCCTGAACACTGAAGCTTTCTTT. Full variable domain (missing parts from reference TRBV30 and TRBJ1-1): SQTIHQWPATLVQPVGSPLSLECTVEGTSNPNLYWYRQAAGRGLQLLFYSVGIGQISSEVPQNLSASRPQDRQFILSSKKLLLSDSGFYLCASPAPLNTEAFFGQGTRLTVV.